A single TCR beta chain is shown here with its context. Antigen: not known. This sample stems from a study of radiation and T cells in renal cell carcinoma. Study details: Nephrectomy followed 15 Gy stereotactic body radiation by 4 weeks.

Documented time point: baseline pretreatment blood. Treatment described: 15 Gy SBRT to primary tumor, nephrectomy 4 weeks later. After SBRT, blood was collected at 2 and 4 weeks, plus baseline. Clear cell pathology was present in this patient's renal cell carcinoma. CDR1 SGHRS and CDR2 YFSETQ come from the germline V gene. CDR3 size: 16 residues. Trimming at V came to 1 base and at J to 0 bases, leaving 3 bases not matched to a gene. Libraries were prepared by immunoSEQ multiplex PCR; TCRdb keeps only in-frame clonotypes and omits some of them. The sample records approximately 140,000 clones, 88% being singletons. Study-wide results and limits: From baseline, blood top tumor clonotypes peaked at 2 weeks post-radiation.

The TCR was taken from a woman in her 70s with renal cell carcinoma. The specimen comprised blood, sampled from a patient whose treatment included radiotherapy and nephrectomy. The chain employs TRBV5-1 and TRBJ2-3; TRBD2 matches 9 bases. The CDR3 here is CASSLLAGASTDTQYF. In DNA form, the CDR3 reads TGCGCCAGCAGCTTGTTAGCGGGGGCTAGCACAGATACGCAGTATTTT.